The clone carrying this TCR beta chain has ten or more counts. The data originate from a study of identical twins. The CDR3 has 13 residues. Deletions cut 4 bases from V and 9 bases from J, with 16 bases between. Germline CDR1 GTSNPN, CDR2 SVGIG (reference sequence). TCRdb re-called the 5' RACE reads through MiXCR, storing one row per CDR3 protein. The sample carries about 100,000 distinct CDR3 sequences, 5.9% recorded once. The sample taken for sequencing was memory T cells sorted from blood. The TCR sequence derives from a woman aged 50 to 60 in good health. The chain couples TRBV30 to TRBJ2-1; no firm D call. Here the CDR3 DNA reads TGTGCCTGGAAGACGGGCGGTAAATCTGAGCAGTTCTTC. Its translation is CAWKTGGKSEQFF.